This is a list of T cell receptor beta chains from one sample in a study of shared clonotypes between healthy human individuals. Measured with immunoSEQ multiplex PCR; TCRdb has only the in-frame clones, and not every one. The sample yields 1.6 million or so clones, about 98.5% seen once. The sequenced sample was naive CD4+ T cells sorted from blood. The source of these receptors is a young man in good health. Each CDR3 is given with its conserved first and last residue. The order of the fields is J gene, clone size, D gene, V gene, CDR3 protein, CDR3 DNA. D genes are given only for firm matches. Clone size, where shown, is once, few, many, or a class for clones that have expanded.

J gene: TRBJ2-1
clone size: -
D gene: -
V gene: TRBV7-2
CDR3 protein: CASSLAHPTSEQFF
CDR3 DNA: TGTGCCAGCAGCTTAGCCCACCCCACGTCGGAGCAGTTCTTC

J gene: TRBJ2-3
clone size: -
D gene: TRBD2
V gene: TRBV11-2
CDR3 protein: CASSYAGERTYF
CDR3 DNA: TGTGCCAGCAGCTATGCGGGGGAGAGGACGTATTTT

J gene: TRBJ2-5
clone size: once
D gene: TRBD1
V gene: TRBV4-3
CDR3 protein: CASSQTGEETQYF
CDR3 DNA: TGCGCCAGCAGCCAGACAGGGGAAGAGACCCAGTACTTC

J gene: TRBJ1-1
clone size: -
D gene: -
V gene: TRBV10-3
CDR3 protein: CAISEGPGDTEAFF
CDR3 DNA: TGTGCCATCAGCGAGGGGCCCGGGGACACTGAAGCTTTCTTT

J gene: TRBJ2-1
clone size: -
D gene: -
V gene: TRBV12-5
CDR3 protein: CASAQTPTRSSYNEQFF
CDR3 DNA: TGTGCTAGTGCCCAGACCCCGACTCGTAGCTCCTACAATGAGCAGTTCTTC

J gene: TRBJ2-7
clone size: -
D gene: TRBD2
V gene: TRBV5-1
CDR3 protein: CASSRNLAGNYEQYF
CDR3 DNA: TGCGCCAGCAGTCGGAACCTAGCGGGTAACTACGAGCAGTACTTC

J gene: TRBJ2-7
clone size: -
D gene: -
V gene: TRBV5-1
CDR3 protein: CASSWTRGGRGVYEQYF
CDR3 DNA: TGCGCCAGCAGCTGGACCCGTGGAGGGAGAGGAGTCTACGAGCAGTACTTC

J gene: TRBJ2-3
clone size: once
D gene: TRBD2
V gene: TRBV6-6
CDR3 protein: CASRTSGGSTDTQYF
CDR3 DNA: TGTGCCAGTAGGACTAGCGGGGGAAGCACAGATACGCAGTATTTT

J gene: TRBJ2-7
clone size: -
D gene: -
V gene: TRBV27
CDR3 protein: CASSVEGWGYEQYF
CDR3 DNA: TGTGCCAGCAGTGTGGAGGGCTGGGGCTACGAGCAGTACTTC

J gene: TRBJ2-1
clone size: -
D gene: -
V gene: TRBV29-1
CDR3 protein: CSVGVTHSELVEQFF
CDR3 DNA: TGCAGCGTTGGGGTGACCCACAGCGAACTGGTTGAGCAGTTCTTC

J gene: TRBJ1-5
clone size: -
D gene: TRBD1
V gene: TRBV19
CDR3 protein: CATQPGDRINQPQHF
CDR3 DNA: TGTGCCACTCAACCGGGGGACAGGATTAATCAGCCCCAGCATTTT

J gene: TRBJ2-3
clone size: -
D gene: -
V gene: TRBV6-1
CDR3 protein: CASAGKGPDTQYF
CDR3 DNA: TGTGCCAGCGCGGGTAAGGGCCCAGATACGCAGTATTTT

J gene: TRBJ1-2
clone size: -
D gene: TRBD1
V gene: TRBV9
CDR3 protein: CASSVEAPGGGYGYTF
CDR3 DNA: TGTGCCAGCAGCGTAGAGGCCCCAGGGGGTGGCTATGGCTACACCTTC

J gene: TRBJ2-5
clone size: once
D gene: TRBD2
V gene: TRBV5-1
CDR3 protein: CASSLEGLAGGGTQYF
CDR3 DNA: TGCGCCAGCAGCTTGGAAGGACTAGCGGGAGGGGGGACCCAGTACTTC

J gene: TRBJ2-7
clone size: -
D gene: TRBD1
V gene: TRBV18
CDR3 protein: CATGTPGQALEQYF
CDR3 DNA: TGTGCCACCGGGACTCCGGGACAGGCACTCGAGCAGTACTTC

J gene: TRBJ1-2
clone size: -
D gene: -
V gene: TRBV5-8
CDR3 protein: CASSLARGFYGYTF
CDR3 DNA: TGTGCCAGCAGCTTGGCACGGGGATTTTATGGCTACACCTTC

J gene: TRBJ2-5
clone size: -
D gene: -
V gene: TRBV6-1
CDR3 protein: CASSERALAITHLPETQYF
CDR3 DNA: TGTGCCAGCAGTGAGAGAGCGCTGGCTATTACCCACCTCCCGGAGACCCAGTACTTC

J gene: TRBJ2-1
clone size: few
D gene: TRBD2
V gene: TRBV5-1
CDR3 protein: CASSSGLAGYNEQFF
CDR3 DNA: TGCGCCAGCAGCTCGGGACTAGCGGGATACAATGAGCAGTTCTTC

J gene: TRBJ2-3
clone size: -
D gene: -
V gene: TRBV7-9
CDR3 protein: CASSLFQGIDTQYF
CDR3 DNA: TGTGCCAGCAGCTTATTTCAGGGCATAGATACGCAGTATTTT

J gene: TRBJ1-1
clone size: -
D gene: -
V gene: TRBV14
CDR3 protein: CASSQGLVKAFF
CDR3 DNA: TGTGCCAGCAGCCAAGGCTTAGTAAAAGCTTTCTTT

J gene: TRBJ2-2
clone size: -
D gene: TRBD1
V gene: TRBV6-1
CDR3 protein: CASSVTGGNTGELFF
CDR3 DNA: TGTGCCAGCAGTGTGACAGGGGGTAACACCGGGGAGCTGTTTTTT

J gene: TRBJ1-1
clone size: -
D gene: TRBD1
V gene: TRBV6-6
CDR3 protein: CASSPPGTARSEAFF
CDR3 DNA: TGTGCCAGCAGTCCCCCCGGGACAGCCCGGAGTGAAGCTTTCTTT

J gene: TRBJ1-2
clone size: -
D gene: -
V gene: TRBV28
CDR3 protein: CASRKRPWDEPRGGYTF
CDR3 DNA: TGTGCCAGCAGAAAAAGACCCTGGGACGAACCGAGGGGTGGCTACACCTTC

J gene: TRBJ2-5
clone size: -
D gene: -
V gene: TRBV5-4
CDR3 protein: CASSSPLGETQYF
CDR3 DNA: TGTGCCAGCAGCTCCCCTCTGGGGGAGACCCAGTACTTC

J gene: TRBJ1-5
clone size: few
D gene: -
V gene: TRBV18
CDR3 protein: CASSPQGNQPQHF
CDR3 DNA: TGTGCCAGCTCACCTCAGGGGAATCAGCCCCAGCATTTT

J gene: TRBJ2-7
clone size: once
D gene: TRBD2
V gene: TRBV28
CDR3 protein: CAAGGSMGHEQYF
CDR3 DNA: TGTGCCGCGGGGGGAAGCATGGGGCACGAGCAGTACTTC

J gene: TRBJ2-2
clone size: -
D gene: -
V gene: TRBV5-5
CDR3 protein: CASSLAGGPDTGELFF
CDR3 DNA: TGTGCCAGCAGCTTGGCCGGGGGACCCGACACCGGGGAGCTGTTTTTT

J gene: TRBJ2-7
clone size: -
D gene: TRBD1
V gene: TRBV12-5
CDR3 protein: CASGSEPIPGQGPYEQYF
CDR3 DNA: TGTGCTAGTGGATCCGAGCCAATACCGGGACAGGGTCCCTACGAGCAGTACTTC

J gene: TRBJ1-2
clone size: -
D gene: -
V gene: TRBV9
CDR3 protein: CASSRQGSGGYTF
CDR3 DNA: TGTGCCAGCAGCCGCCAAGGATCCGGTGGCTACACCTTC

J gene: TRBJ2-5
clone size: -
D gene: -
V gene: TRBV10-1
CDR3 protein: CASSETRWRETQYF
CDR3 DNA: TGCGCCAGCAGTGAAACGAGGTGGAGAGAGACCCAGTACTTC

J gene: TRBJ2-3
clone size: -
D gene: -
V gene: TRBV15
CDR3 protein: CATSRARGAQYF
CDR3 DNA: TGTGCCACCAGCAGAGCGAGGGGCGCGCAGTATTTT

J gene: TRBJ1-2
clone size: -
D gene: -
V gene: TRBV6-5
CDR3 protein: CASSYSGAYYGYTF
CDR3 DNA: TGTGCCAGCAGTTACTCTGGGGCTTACTATGGCTACACCTTC